This is a list of T cell receptor beta chains from one sample in a study of shared clonotypes between healthy human individuals. The protocol was immunoSEQ multiplex PCR, while the TCRdb copy is restricted to in-frame clones and leaves out a portion. This sample has 980,000 or so clones, with over 75% found just once. Sequenced: memory CD4+ T cells sorted from blood. Every receptor here comes from a man younger than 35 in good health. Each CDR3 is given with its conserved first and last residue. D genes are given only for firm matches.

TRBV5-1	TRBJ2-7	NA	CASSPSRDGSYEQYF
TRBV18	TRBJ2-7	TRBD1	CASSIGTGDSYEQYF
TRBV6-6	TRBJ2-7	TRBD1	CASSLTGQSYEQYF
TRBV6-6	TRBJ2-3	NA	CASSYSPPATQYF
TRBV7-8	TRBJ2-5	TRBD2	CASSLVGGGAGETQYF
TRBV7-2	TRBJ2-3	NA	CASSLVGGGFTDTQYF
TRBV7-2	NA	NA	CASSQAGGSGYEQYF
TRBV4-2	TRBJ1-2	TRBD1	CASSQDPSGTGGGGYTF
TRBV20-1	TRBJ2-7	NA	CSAPGTHEQYF
TRBV11-2	TRBJ2-1	NA	CASSLGPGLYNEQFF
TRBV10-3	TRBJ2-3	NA	CAISESAGAKKDTQYF
TRBV29-1	TRBJ2-1	TRBD2	CSVDPIKGGLAGNSYNEQFF
TRBV19	TRBJ2-7	TRBD2	CASSIQGGRAYEQYF
TRBV12-5	TRBJ2-7	NA	CASGFYYEQYF
TRBV25-1	TRBJ2-1	TRBD1	CASSARTGMSNEQFF
TRBV30	TRBJ1-1	TRBD1	CAWRTGTANTEAFF
TRBV9	TRBJ2-5	TRBD1	CASSADRGRVGETQYF
TRBV27	TRBJ1-1	NA	CASSSKNGLRGALGTEAFF
TRBV7-9	TRBJ1-6	TRBD1	CASSLTGLNSPLHF
TRBV6-1	TRBJ1-1	NA	CASSEGMRGAFF
TRBV5-1	TRBJ2-1	TRBD2	CASSPLTSGASDEQFF
TRBV6-5	TRBJ1-1	NA	CASSLSGGSNRAFF
TRBV6-6	TRBJ2-4	TRBD1	CASREGAQNIQYF
TRBV5-1	TRBJ1-1	NA	CASLRDFGTEAFF
TRBV5-1	TRBJ1-5	NA	CASSWGGDSNQPQHF
TRBV5-1	TRBJ2-5	NA	CASSLGRGRETQYF
TRBV7-8	TRBJ1-5	NA	CASSLIGINQPQHF
TRBV7-3	TRBJ2-1	NA	CASSLTGSQLNEQFF
TRBV7-2	TRBJ2-5	NA	CASSRGPTETQYF
TRBV13	TRBJ2-5	TRBD2	CASSSRGSGVLYQETQYF
TRBV19	TRBJ2-7	NA	CASSIESHGYEQYF
TRBV5-1	TRBJ2-7	NA	CASSFDPSNYEQYF
TRBV4-1	TRBJ2-3	NA	CASSQDQTADTQYF
TRBV4-1	TRBJ2-7	TRBD1	CASSTPGQGAYEQYF
TRBV5-4	TRBJ1-6	NA	CASSSTGAGSPLHF
TRBV2	TRBJ2-4	NA	CASSPRTGRDIQYF
TRBV5-1	TRBJ1-1	NA	CASSLTGMNTEAFF
TRBV25-1	TRBJ2-2	TRBD1	CASCKTGAGELFF
TRBV2	TRBJ1-2	NA	CASSWQAEGYTF
TRBV19	TRBJ2-5	NA	CASSILLDTTQYF
TRBV10-3	TRBJ1-3	NA	CAIKDNSGNTIYF
TRBV2	TRBJ1-5	NA	CASSYRVSNQPQHF
TRBV11-2	TRBJ2-7	NA	CASSLRRSYEQYF
TRBV7-9	TRBJ2-7	NA	CASSSTGEQYF
TRBV28	TRBJ1-5	NA	CASRSSNQPQHF
TRBV5-1	TRBJ2-1	TRBD2	CASTPLRGEATGEQFF
TRBV5-1	TRBJ1-2	NA	CASSLAGYGYTF
TRBV11-3	TRBJ2-3	TRBD1	CASSLGTGVYTDTQYF
TRBV5-6	TRBJ2-5	NA	CASSLFDRQETQYF